This TCR beta chain is from a study of control samples from healthy donors and cancer patients (dated by TCRdb to the early 2020s). Library construction relied on the immunoSEQ multiplex PCR assay. As stored in TCRdb, this immuneACCESS dataset retains in-frame rearrangements with V and J assigned. A fraction of the clones does not appear; measured against another copy, unresolved V genes explain less than half of the discrepancy, and the remainder lacks a known reason. The sample includes 70,000 to 80,000 clones, with 80% to 90% observed a single time. The ten top clones hold 1.9% of the sample. With regard to this clone: Its antigen target is currently unknown. Base quality data are lacking; no much larger clone is found one base away.

The sequence came from a woman in her sixties with head and neck cancer. Sequenced material: PBMCs.

The CDR3 protein is CASNPRGGRSEAFF. Here is the DNA: TGTGCCAGCAATCCCCGGGGAGGGCGCTCTGAAGCTTTCTTT. The chain joins TRBV6-6 to TRBJ1-1, with no confident D gene call. The CDR3 spans 14 residues, from the cysteine through the phenylalanine. Only the CDR3 part of the read is kept: 42 bases, read in frame from the first base. Looking up the germline V gene (reference sequence) yields CDR1 MNHNY and CDR2 SVGAGI. The V and J ends are trimmed by 7 bases and 6 bases, leaving 18 bases between them.